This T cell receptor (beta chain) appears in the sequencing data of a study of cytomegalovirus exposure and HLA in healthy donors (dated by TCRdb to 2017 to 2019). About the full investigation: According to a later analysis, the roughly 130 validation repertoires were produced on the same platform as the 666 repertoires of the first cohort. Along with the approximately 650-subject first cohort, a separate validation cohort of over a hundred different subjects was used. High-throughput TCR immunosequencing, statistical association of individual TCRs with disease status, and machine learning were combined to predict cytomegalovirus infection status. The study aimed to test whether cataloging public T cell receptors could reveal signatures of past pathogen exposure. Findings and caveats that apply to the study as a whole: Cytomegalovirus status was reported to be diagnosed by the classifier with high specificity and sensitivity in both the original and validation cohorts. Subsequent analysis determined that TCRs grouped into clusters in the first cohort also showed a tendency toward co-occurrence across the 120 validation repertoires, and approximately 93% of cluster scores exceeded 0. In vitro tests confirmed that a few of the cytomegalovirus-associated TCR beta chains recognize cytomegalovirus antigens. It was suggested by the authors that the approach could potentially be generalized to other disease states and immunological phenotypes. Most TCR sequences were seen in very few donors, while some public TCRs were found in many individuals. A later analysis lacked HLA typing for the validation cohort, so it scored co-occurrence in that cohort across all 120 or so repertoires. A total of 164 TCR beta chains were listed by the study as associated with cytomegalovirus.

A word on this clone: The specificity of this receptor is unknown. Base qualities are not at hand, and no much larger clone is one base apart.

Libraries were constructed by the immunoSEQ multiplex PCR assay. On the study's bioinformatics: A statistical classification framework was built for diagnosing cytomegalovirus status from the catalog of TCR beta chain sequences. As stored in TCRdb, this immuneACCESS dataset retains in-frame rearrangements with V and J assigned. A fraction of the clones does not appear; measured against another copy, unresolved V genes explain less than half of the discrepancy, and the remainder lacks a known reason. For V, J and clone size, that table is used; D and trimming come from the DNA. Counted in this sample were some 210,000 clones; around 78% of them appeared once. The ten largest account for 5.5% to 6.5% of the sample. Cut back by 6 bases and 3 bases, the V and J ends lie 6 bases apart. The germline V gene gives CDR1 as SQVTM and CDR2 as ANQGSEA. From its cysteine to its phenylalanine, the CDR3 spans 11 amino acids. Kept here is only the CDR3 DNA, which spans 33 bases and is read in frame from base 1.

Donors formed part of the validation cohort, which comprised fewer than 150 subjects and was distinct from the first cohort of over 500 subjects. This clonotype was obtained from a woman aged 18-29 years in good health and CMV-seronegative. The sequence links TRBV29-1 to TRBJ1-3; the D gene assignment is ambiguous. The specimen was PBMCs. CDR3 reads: CSVNNGNTIYF. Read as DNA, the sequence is TGCAGCGTAAATAATGGAAACACCATATATTTT.